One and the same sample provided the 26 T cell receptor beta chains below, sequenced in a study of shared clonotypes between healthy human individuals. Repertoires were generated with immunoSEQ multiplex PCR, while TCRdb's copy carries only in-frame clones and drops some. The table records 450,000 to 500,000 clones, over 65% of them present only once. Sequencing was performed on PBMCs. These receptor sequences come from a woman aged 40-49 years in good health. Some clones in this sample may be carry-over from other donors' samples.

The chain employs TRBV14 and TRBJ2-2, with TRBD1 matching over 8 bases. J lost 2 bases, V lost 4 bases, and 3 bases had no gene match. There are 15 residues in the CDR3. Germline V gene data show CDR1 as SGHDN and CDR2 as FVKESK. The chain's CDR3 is CASSRQGSNTGELFF. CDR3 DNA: TGTGCCAGCAGCCGACAGGGGAGCAACACCGGGGAGCTGTTTTTT.

CDR3 sequence (DNA): TGTGCCAGCAGTGACTCGACAGGGGGTTTGAGTGAGCAGTTCTTC. Translated: CASSDSTGGLSEQFF. This chain links TRBV6-4 with TRBJ2-1; TRBD1 agrees at 9 bases. The length of the CDR3 is 15 residues. CDR1 MRHNA and CDR2 SNTAGT come from the germline V gene. V shed 0 bases and J 9 bases; nucleotides not matched to a gene: 6.

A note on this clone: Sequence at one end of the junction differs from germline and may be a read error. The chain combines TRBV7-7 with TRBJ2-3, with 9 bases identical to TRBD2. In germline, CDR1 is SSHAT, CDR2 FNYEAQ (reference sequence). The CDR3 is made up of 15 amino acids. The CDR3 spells CASSLGLAGTDTQYF. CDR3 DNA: TGTGCTAGCAGCTTAGGGCTAGCGGGGACAGATACGCAGTATTTT. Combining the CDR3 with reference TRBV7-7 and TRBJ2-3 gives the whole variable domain GAGVSQSPRYKVTKRGQDVTLRCDPISSHATLYWYQQALGQGPEFLTYFNYEAQPDKSGLPSDRFSAERPEGSISTLTIQRTEQRDSAMYRCASSLGLAGTDTQYFGPGTRLTVL.

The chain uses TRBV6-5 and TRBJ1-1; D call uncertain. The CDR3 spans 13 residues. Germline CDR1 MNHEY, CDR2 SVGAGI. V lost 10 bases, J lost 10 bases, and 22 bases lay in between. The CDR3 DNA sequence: TGTGCCACCACCGGATCCTCCGATCGAGTAGCTTTCTTT. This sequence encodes CATTGSSDRVAFF.

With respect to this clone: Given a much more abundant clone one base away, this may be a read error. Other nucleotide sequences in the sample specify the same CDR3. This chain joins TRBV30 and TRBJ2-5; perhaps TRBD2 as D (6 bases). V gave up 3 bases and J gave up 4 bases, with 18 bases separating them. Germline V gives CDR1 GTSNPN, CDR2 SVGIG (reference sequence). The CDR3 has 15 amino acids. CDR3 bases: TGTGCCTGGAGGGGAGGACAAGGTGGGTCAGAGACCCAGTACTTC. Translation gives CAWRGGQGGSETQYF.

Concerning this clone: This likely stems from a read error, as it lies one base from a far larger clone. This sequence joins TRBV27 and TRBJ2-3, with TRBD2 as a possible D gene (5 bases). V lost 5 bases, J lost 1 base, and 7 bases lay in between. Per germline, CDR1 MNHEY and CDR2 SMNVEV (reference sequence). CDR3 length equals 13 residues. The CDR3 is CASSPGGTDTQYF. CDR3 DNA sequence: TGTGCCAGCAGTCCCGGGGGCACAGATACGCAGTATTTT.

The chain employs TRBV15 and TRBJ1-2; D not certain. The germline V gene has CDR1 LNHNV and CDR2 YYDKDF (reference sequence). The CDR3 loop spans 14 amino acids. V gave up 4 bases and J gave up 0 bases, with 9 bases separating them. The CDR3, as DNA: TGTGCCACCAGCACCTCTATAACTAACTATGGCTACACCTTC. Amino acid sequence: CATSTSITNYGYTF.

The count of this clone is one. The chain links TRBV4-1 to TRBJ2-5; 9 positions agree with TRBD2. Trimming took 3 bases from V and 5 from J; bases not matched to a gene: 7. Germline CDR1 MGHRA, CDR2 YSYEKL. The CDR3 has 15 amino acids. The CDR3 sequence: CASSQISGRSETQYF. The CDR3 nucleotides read TGCGCCAGCAGCCAGATTAGCGGGAGAAGTGAGACCCAGTACTTC.

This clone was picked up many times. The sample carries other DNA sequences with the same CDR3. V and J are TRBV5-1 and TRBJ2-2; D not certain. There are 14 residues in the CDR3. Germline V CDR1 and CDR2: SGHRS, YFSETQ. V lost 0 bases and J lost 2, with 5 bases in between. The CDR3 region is CASSLVGNTGELFF. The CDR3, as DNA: TGCGCCAGCAGCTTGGTAGGAAACACCGGGGAGCTGTTTTTT.

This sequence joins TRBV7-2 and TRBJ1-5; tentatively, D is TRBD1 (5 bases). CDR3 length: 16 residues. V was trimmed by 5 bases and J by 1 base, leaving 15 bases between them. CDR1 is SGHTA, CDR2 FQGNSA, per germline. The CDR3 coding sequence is TGTGCCAGCAGCCCCCTTTGGGACGGCAGCAATCAGCCCCAGCATTTT. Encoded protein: CASSPLWDGSNQPQHF.

The chain's CDR3 is CSVKGTGTTNEKLFF. DNA for the CDR3: TGCAGCGTCAAGGGGACAGGGACAACTAATGAAAAACTGTTTTTT. The chain uses TRBV29-1 and TRBJ1-4, with TRBD1 matching over 9 bases. The CDR3 has 15 amino acids. CDR1 and CDR2 (germline): SQVTM, ANQGSEA. After removal of 6 bases from V and 0 bases from J, the junction contained 5 bases not matched to a gene.

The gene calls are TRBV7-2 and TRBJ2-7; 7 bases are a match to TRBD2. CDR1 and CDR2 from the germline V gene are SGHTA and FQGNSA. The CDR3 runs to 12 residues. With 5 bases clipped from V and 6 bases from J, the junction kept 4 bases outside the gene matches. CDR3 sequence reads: CASSKTSSEQYF. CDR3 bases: TGTGCCAGCAGCAAGACTAGCTCCGAGCAGTACTTC.

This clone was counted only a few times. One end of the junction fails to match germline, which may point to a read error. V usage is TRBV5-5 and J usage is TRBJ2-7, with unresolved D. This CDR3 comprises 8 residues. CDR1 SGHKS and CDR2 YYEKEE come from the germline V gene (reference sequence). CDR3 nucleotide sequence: TGTGCCAAACACGCCGGACACTTC. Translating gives CAKHAGHF.

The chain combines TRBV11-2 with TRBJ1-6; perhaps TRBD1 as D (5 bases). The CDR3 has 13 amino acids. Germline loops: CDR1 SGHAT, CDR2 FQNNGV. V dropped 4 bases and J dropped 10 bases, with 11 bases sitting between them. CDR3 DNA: TGTGCCAGCAGCTCAGTGGGGGTCTCACCCCTCCACTTT. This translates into CASSSVGVSPLHF.

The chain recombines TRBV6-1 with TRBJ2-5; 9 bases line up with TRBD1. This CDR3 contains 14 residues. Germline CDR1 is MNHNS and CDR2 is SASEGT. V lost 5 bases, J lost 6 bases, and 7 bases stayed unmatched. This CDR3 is CASSPGTGPKTQYF. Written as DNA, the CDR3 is TGTGCCAGCAGTCCCGGGACAGGGCCAAAGACCCAGTACTTC.

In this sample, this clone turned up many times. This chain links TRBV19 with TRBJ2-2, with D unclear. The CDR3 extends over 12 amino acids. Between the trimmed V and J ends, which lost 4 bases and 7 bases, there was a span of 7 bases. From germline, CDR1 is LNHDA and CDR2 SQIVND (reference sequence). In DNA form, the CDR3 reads TGTGCCAGTAGTACATTCGTCGGGGAGCTGTTTTTT. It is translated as CASSTFVGELFF.

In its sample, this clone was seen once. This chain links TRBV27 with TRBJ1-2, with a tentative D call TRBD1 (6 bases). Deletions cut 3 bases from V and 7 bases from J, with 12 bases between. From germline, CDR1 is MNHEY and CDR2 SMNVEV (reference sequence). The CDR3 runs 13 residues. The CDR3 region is CASSLKTGGGYTF. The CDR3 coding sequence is TGTGCCAGCAGTTTGAAGACAGGAGGTGGCTACACCTTC.

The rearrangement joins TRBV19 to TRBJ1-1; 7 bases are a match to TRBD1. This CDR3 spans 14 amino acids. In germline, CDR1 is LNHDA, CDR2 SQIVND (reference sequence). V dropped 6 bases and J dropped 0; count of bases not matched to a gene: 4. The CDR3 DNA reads TGTGCCAGTAGACGACAGGGTCTGAACACTGAAGCTTTCTTT. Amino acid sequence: CASRRQGLNTEAFF.

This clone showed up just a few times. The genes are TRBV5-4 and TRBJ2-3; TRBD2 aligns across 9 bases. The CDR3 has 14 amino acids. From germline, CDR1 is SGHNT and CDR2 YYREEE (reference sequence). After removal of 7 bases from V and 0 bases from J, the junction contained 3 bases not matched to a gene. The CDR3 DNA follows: TGTGCCAGCTCGACTAGCGGTAGCACAGATACGCAGTATTTT. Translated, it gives CASSTSGSTDTQYF.

CDR3 amino acids: CASSLDRGYTEAFF. CDR3 nucleotide sequence: TGTGCCAGCAGTCTAGACAGGGGTTACACTGAAGCTTTCTTT. The chain joins TRBV7-9 to TRBJ1-1; 8 bases are a match to TRBD1. The V segment lost 6 bases and the J segment 3 bases; nucleotides outside the gene matches: 6. CDR3 length: 14 residues. Germline CDR1 SEHNR, CDR2 FQNEAQ (reference sequence).

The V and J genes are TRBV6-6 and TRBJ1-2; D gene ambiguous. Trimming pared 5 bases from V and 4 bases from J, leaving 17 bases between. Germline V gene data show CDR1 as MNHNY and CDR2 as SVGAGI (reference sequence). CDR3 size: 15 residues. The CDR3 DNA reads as TGTGCCAGCAGTACCTCCGAGTCCCGGGTCTATGGCTACACCTTC. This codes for CASSTSESRVYGYTF.

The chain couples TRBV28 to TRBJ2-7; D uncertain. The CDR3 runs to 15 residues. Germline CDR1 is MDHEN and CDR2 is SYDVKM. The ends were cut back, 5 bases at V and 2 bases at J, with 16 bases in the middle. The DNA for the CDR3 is TGTGCCAGCAGTCCGACCCTGTATCGTACCTACGAGCAGTACTTC. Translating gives CASSPTLYRTYEQYF.

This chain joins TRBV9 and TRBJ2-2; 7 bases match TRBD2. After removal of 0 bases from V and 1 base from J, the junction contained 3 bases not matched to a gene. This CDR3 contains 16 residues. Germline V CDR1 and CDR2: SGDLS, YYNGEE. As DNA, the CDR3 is TGTGCCAGCAGCGTAGACGGGAGGATGAACACCGGGGAGCTGTTTTTT. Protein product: CASSVDGRMNTGELFF.

The DNA of the CDR3 is TGTGCCAGCTCACCACCGGGGGGCTCTCCCTATGGCTACACCTTC. The encoded protein is CASSPPGGSPYGYTF. The chain is built from TRBV18 and TRBJ1-2, with a possible D match to TRBD1 (6 bases). The CDR3 is made up of 15 amino acids. V was clipped by 0 bases and J by 4 bases, with 12 bases between them. Germline V gene data show CDR1 as KGHSH and CDR2 as LQKENI.

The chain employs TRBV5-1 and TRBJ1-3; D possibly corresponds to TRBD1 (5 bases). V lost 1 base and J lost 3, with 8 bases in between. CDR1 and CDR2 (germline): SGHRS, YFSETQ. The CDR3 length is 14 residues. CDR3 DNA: TGCGCCAGCAGCTTGATGGGGCGTGGAAACACCATATATTTT. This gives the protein CASSLMGRGNTIYF.

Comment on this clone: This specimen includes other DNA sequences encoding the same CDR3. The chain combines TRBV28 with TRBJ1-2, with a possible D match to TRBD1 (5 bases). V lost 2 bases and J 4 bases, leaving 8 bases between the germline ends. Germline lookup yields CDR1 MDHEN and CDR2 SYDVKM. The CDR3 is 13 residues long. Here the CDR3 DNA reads TGTGCCAGCAGTTTAGGGGGGGGCTATGGCTACACCTTC. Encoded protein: CASSLGGGYGYTF.